The 6 T cell receptor beta chains listed next were all sequenced from one sample in a study of blood T cell repertoires in COVID-19. Sequenced by immunoSEQ multiplex PCR; TCRdb stores in-frame clones only, minus some. The data hold 150,000 to 200,000 clones, with roughly 93% observed a single time. Sequencing used peripheral blood. Receptors were obtained from a woman in her forties or fifties with acute or convalescent COVID-19.

CDR3 in DNA: TGTGCCAGCAGCTTAGGGACACCTAGCACAGATACGCAGTATTTT. This gives the protein CASSLGTPSTDTQYF. The gene calls are TRBV13 and TRBJ2-3; D is ambiguous. The length of the CDR3 is 15 residues. Trimming cost V 0 bases and J 0 bases, with 7 bases left between them. Per germline, CDR1 PRHDT and CDR2 FYEKMQ (reference sequence). Combining the CDR3 with reference TRBV13 and TRBJ2-3 gives the whole variable domain AAGVIQSPRHLIKEKRETATLKCYPIPRHDTVYWYQQGPGQDPQFLISFYEKMQSDKGSIPDRFSAQQFSDYHSELNMSSLELGDSALYFCASSLGTPSTDTQYFGPGTRLTVL.

The chain is built from TRBV5-1 and TRBJ1-3, with D perhaps TRBD1 (5 bases). V was clipped by 3 bases and J by 4 bases, with 11 bases between them. Germline CDR1 SGHRS, CDR2 YFSETQ. The CDR3 sequence is 14 residues long. The CDR3 DNA reads TGCGCCAGCAGCTCGACAGTATCAGGAAACACCATATATTTT. It codes for CASSSTVSGNTIYF.

This rearrangement joins TRBV19 to TRBJ2-2; a possible D gene is TRBD2 (6 bases). Between the trimmed V and J ends, which lost 3 bases and 5 bases, there was a span of 16 bases. This CDR3 region has 16 residues. CDR1 is LNHDA, CDR2 SQIVND, per germline (reference sequence). CDR3 in amino acids: CASSMGGGIGTGELFF. CDR3 DNA sequence: TGTGCCAGTAGTATGGGAGGTGGGATCGGGACCGGGGAGCTGTTTTTT.

The J gene is TRBJ1-1, the V gene TRBV25-1; TRBD1 matches at 7 bases. Germline-derived CDR1 and CDR2 are MGHDK and SYGVNS. V was clipped by 3 bases and J by 1 base; unmatched bases: 5. The CDR3 consists of 15 residues. Here the CDR3 reads CASSDPAGGNTEAFF. CDR3 sequence (DNA): TGTGCCAGCAGTGACCCCGCAGGGGGGAACACTGAAGCTTTCTTT.

V gene TRBV30 combines with J gene TRBJ1-5; D possibly corresponds to TRBD1 (6 bases). Germline V gene data show CDR1 as GTSNPN and CDR2 as SVGIG (reference sequence). The CDR3 is 15 residues long. V dropped 2 bases and J dropped 1 base, with 12 bases sitting between them. The CDR3 DNA sequence: TGTGCCTGGAGTATACAGGGTGGGAGCAATCAGCCCCAGCATTTT. It encodes CAWSIQGGSNQPQHF.

The V gene is TRBV7-9, the J gene TRBJ1-1; D gene unclear. CDR1 and CDR2 (germline): SEHNR, FQNEAQ (reference sequence). The CDR3 is made up of 14 amino acids. Deletions cut 1 base from V and 2 bases from J, with 8 bases between. The CDR3 region has the DNA TGTGCCAGCAGCTTAGGGCAGTTTAACACTGAAGCTTTCTTT. It codes for CASSLGQFNTEAFF.